This entry features one TCR beta chain sequence. This clone's antigen is unknown. Per-base qualities were not stored, and no clone one base away is much larger. In total, roughly 670 healthy bone marrow donors made up the cohort. At the time of sampling, every cohort member was nominally healthy, though immune exposures that went unrecorded were likely present. The donor was CMV seropositive and belonged to the group of more than 250 seropositive cohort members. A peripheral blood sample was provided by each donor, and peripheral blood mononuclear cells were used for TCR beta sequencing. The Qiagen DNeasy Blood Extraction Kit was used to extract genomic DNA from the blood cell samples. The sample belongs to a study of cytomegalovirus exposure and HLA in healthy donors (dated by TCRdb to about 2017). About the investigation overall: In an earlier analysis of roughly 500 of the donors, under 300 Gb of sequence data and some 100 million unique TCR beta sequences from about 179 million T cells were reported. Roughly 300 gigabases of sequencing data and tens of millions of unique TCR sequences were included in an early release covering about 700 HLA-typed donors. The genetic ancestry cluster associated with self-reported Caucasian donors included 81% of the 300 to 400 genotyped donors. The study aimed to test whether signatures of past pathogen exposure could be identified by cataloging public T cell receptors. The T cell repertoires of some 700 subjects were profiled by immunosequencing and related to cytomegalovirus serostatus. Besides the first cohort of around 670 subjects, a separate validation cohort made up of about 120 different subjects was used. High-throughput TCR immunosequencing, statistical association of individual TCRs with disease status, and machine learning were combined to predict cytomegalovirus infection status. A later analysis re-examined previously published TCR beta repertoires from several hundred donors and added high-resolution HLA genotyping to investigate patterns of TCR occurrence. The later analysis used no new phenotypic data to find candidate immune exposures, relying instead on TCR beta sequences and their occurrence across donors. An earlier analysis of 587 of the donors used high-throughput TCR beta sequencing to judge whether each TCR beta V gene segment behaved as functional or pseudogenic. Donor age, sex, ethnicity and CMV serostatus were compiled together with the repertoire data. A later genetic analysis took genome-wide SNP genotypes for 398 of the 666 donors and used that subset as a discovery cohort. All discovery cohort repertoires had been generated using a single sequencing platform. HLA typing covered class I and class II loci at four-digit resolution. The number of typed donors differed by locus: roughly 620-640 for A, B, C, DRB1 and DQB1; approximately 520 for DQA1; some 590 for DPA1; and around 470 for DPB1. Four or five DR-DQ haplotypes were handled as single units for association and clustering because linkage in the cohort was strong. Across approximately 400 genotyped donors of the cohort, an average of about 220,000 unique TCR beta nucleotide sequences per donor were sequenced, and approximately 19% of those sequences were non-productive.

Receptor libraries were prepared by the immunoSEQ multiplex PCR assay. A mixture of 60 forward primers for TCR Vbeta segments and 13 reverse primers for TCR Jbeta segments was used in the multiplex PCR. The CDR3 region of rearranged TCR beta genes was amplified from genomic DNA by a multiplex PCR assay. The amplified TCR beta libraries were sequenced on the Illumina HiSeq System as 87-base-pair reads. Under the source paper's analysis protocol: A later analysis tallied 75 million to 85 million unique TCR beta chains across the 700 or so repertoires, and some 12 million of those chains were shared by two or more donors. Raw reads were error-corrected and collapsed into unique sequences by a nearest-neighbor algorithm in which closely related sequences were merged to remove PCR and sequencing errors. To assign V, D and J gene segments, CDR3 sequences were aligned to IMGT reference sequences. For a sequence to be retained, a match of at least six nucleotides to both a V gene segment and a J gene segment was required. A rearrangement counted as productive if the CDR3 had no stop codons and remained in frame with V and J, and every other rearrangement counted as non-productive. Following IMGT convention, CDR3 was defined as the stretch from the second conserved V-encoded cysteine up to the conserved J-encoded phenylalanine. The earlier analysis of 500 to 750 of the donors excluded any sequence lacking an unambiguous match to a single V gene segment. An earlier analysis of 587 of the donors called V segments functional above 56.7% productive rearrangements and segregating when the between-donor standard deviation exceeded 5%. A statistical classification framework was developed to diagnose cytomegalovirus status using the catalog of TCR beta chain sequences. In a later analysis, TCR nucleotide sequences were compared against IMGT/GENE-DB human TR gene sequences so that V and J genes could be assigned. In a later analysis, CDR3 sequences and most-parsimonious VDJ recombination scenarios were assigned using the TCRdist pipeline. In a later analysis, every TCR beta chain was defined by the combination of its CDR3 amino acid sequence and its V-gene family, and reads without a unique V-gene family were dropped. As a way to deal with suspected cross-contamination and a sequencing artifact, a later analysis dropped nearly 600 nucleotide sequences that were highly shared and had low generation probability. A later analysis calculated a clonal expansion index for each public chain from normalized within-repertoire ranks of inferred template counts. A later analysis computed generation probabilities with a VDJ recombination model fitted to out-of-frame rearrangements, and checked the results against IGoR. A later analysis scored TCR-TCR, TCR-HLA and TCR-CMV co-occurrence with hypergeometric tests, applying a repertoire-size bias correction to TCR pairs. In a later analysis, false discovery rates were estimated by permuting HLA or CMV assignments 20 times. In a later analysis, co-occurring TCRs were grouped using DBSCAN, and TCRdist sequence similarity was added for clustering within HLA-allele-positive subsets. Co-occurrence clustering excluded repertoires with fewer than 30,000 or more than 120,000 public chains, plus five with anomalous nucleotide sharing. Entries here come from immuneACCESS through TCRdb and include only in-frame sequences with V and J called. Some clones fail to appear in such tables; in the studies checked, an unresolved V gene covers under half of the shortfall, and the cause of the remainder is unknown. V and J calls and clone size are copied from that table; D and trimming were computed from the DNA. The sample data list about 130,000 clones, and 84% of these were observed just once. The ten biggest clones cover 3% of the sample.

V gives up 1 base and J gives up 5 bases, and the segment between their germline ends measures 18 bases. The germline V gene gives CDR1 as SQVTM and CDR2 as ANQGSEA. The CDR3 has 16 amino acids, counting the end cysteine and phenylalanine. Of the read, only the CDR3 DNA is kept; its 48 bases are in frame from base 1. Points the paper makes about the study in general: In a later analysis, TCR association rates were found to vary across HLA loci, with the most associated TCRs seen for DRB1 alleles and the fewest for HLA-C alleles. Only TCR beta chains were sequenced in this cohort, and the absence of alpha or paired-chain data limited detectable features. Specific HLA alleles were associated with about 17,000 TCR beta sequences at a false discovery rate of 0.05 in a later analysis. Linkage disequilibrium might explain the correlated functional status among segregating V segments, but an unknown experimental factor could not be excluded. Some IMGT-functional V segments, including TRBV6-2 and TRBV6-3, could not be told apart with the 87-base-pair reads, so those segments were excluded. According to a later analysis, parvovirus B19, influenza, CMV and Epstein-Barr virus appeared linked to several top co-occurrence clusters. In both the original and validation cohorts, the classifier was reported to diagnose cytomegalovirus status with high specificity and sensitivity. Across donors, most TCR sequences were observed very rarely, whereas some public TCRs were present in many individuals. According to a later genetic analysis, donors in an Asian-associated ancestry cluster had fewer N-insertions in productive TCRs than the approximately 710-donor mean. V-gene and J-gene trimming of TCR beta chains was associated with a missense DCLRE1C variant in a later genetic analysis, and the association was replicated in an independent cohort. A later analysis found that HLA-associated TCR beta chains were more clonally expanded and had lower generation probabilities than equally common non-associated chains. The presence/absence analyses assumed that sequencing depth was roughly uniform across donors, and that assumption may not be true. A further reported finding was that TCR beta sequences accurately predicted the HLA-A and HLA-B alleles for most subjects in the first cohort. The study listed 150 to 200 TCR beta chains as associated with cytomegalovirus. Assigning TCR associations to individual alleles was difficult when HLA alleles, especially DR and DQ, strongly co-occurred. An earlier analysis of approximately 540 of the donors showed that most TCR beta V segments appeared in productive rearrangements either about 90% or about 30% of the time, which broadly matched IMGT annotations. Most CMV-associated TCR beta chains appeared to be HLA-restricted in a later analysis, and the HLA associations seemed to be driven largely by CMV exposure. HLA typing was unavailable for some donors at each locus, so association tests used only the typed subset. CMV serostatus was the only immune exposure information available for the cohort. In vitro tests confirmed that a few of the cytomegalovirus-associated TCR beta chains recognize cytomegalovirus antigens. The authors suggested that the approach could potentially be extended to other disease states and immunological phenotypes. The earlier analysis of nearly 600 of the donors excluded 15 to 20 rarely observed V segments, including chromosome 9 orphons, because counts were too low. A group of highly shared sequence variants was considered likely to be a technical artifact of the sequencing pipeline.

Sequencing was performed on PBMCs. The TCR comes from a woman aged 18-29 years in good health and CMV-seropositive. The sequence links TRBV29-1 to TRBJ2-1; a tentative D call is TRBD2 (6 bases match). The CDR3 region has the sequence CSVEGWGGGEDNEQFF. The bases are TGCAGCGTTGAAGGTTGGGGTGGCGGGGAGGACAATGAGCAGTTCTTC.